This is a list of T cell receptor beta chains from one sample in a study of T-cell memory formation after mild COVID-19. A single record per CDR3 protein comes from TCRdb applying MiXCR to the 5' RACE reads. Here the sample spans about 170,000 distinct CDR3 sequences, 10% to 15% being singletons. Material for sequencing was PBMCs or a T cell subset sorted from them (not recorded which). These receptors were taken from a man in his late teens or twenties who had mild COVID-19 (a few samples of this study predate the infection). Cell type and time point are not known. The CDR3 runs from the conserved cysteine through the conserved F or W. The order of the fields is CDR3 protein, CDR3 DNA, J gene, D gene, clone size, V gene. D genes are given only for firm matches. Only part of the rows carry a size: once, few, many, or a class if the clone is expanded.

CDR3: CASKGQGGTEAFF; DNA: TGTGCCAGCAAAGGACAGGGCGGCACTGAAGCTTTCTTT; J: TRBJ1-1; D: TRBD1; size: -; V: TRBV27
CDR3: CASSGRETGTEAFF; DNA: TGTGCCAGCAGCGGCCGGGAGACCGGCACTGAAGCTTTCTTT; J: TRBJ1-1; D: -; size: few; V: TRBV11-2
CDR3: CSASRGQETQYF; DNA: TGCAGTGCTAGCAGGGGGCAAGAGACCCAGTACTTC; J: TRBJ2-5; D: TRBD1; size: -; V: TRBV20-1
CDR3: CASSLGTEYGYTF; DNA: TGTGCCAGCAGCCTCGGGACAGAGTATGGCTACACCTTC; J: TRBJ1-2; D: TRBD1; size: few; V: TRBV5-4
CDR3: CASSQVAGFNEKLFF; DNA: TGCGCCAGCAGCCAAGTGGCGGGATTTAATGAAAAACTGTTTTTT; J: TRBJ1-4; D: -; size: many; V: TRBV4-3
CDR3: CASSYSTGGFLNEQFF; DNA: TGTGCCAGCAGTTACTCGACGGGGGGTTTTCTCAATGAGCAGTTCTTC; J: TRBJ2-1; D: TRBD2; size: few; V: TRBV6-5
CDR3: CASKTGGNQPQHF; DNA: TGTGCCAGCAAGACGGGGGGCAATCAGCCCCAGCATTTT; J: TRBJ1-5; D: -; size: few; V: TRBV28
CDR3: CASRGLPSYNEQFF; DNA: TGTGCCAGTAGAGGGCTGCCCTCCTACAATGAGCAGTTCTTC; J: TRBJ2-1; D: -; size: -; V: TRBV19
CDR3: CASSQDLVGSETQYF; DNA: TGCGCCAGCAGCCAAGATCTTGTCGGTTCAGAGACCCAGTACTTC; J: TRBJ2-5; D: -; size: few; V: TRBV4-3
CDR3: CASSPGQGAVDTQYF; DNA: TGTGCCAGCAGCCCGGGACAGGGGGCCGTAGATACGCAGTATTTT; J: TRBJ2-3; D: TRBD1; size: many; V: TRBV11-3
CDR3: CASSPPGQQNSPLHF; DNA: TGTGCCAGCAGCCCGCCGGGACAGCAAAATTCACCCCTCCACTTT; J: TRBJ1-6; D: TRBD1; size: -; V: TRBV7-9
CDR3: CASRPPGRIYGYTF; DNA: TGTGCCAGCAGACCCCCGGGACGGATCTATGGCTACACCTTC; J: TRBJ1-2; D: -; size: few; V: TRBV27
CDR3: CAISDHVGNTIYF; DNA: TGTGCCATCAGTGACCACGTTGGAAACACCATATATTTT; J: TRBJ1-3; D: -; size: -; V: TRBV10-3
CDR3: CAISAGTGQVYEQYF; DNA: TGTGCCATCAGTGCCGGGACAGGGCAGGTCTACGAGCAGTACTTC; J: TRBJ2-7; D: TRBD1; size: -; V: TRBV10-3
CDR3: CASGGQNYGYTF; DNA: TGTGCCAGCGGAGGACAGAACTATGGCTACACCTTC; J: TRBJ1-2; D: -; size: -; V: TRBV2
CDR3: CASNGQGATNEKLFF; DNA: TGTGCCAGCAACGGACAGGGAGCAACTAATGAAAAACTGTTTTTT; J: TRBJ1-4; D: TRBD1; size: -; V: TRBV7-2
CDR3: CASSFSGGPNQPQHF; DNA: TGTGCCAGCAGCTTCTCTGGAGGGCCTAATCAGCCCCAGCATTTT; J: TRBJ1-5; D: -; size: -; V: TRBV7-2
CDR3: CASSYPRRLGAGYGYTF; DNA: TGTGCCAGCAGTTACCCCCGTCGATTGGGGGCGGGATATGGCTACACCTTC; J: TRBJ1-2; D: -; size: -; V: TRBV6-2/TRBV6-3
CDR3: CASRGGELFF; DNA: TGCGCCAGCAGAGGAGGGGAGCTGTTTTTT; J: TRBJ2-2; D: -; size: once; V: TRBV5-1
CDR3: CASSGMTSEQFF; DNA: TGTGCCAGCAGCGGGATGACTTCCGAGCAGTTCTTC; J: TRBJ2-1; D: -; size: -; V: TRBV9
CDR3: CASGFSGNREQFF; DNA: TGTGCTAGTGGTTTTTCGGGCAACCGTGAGCAGTTCTTC; J: TRBJ2-1; D: -; size: -; V: TRBV12-5
CDR3: CSARTDTDTQYF; DNA: TGCAGCGCCCGGACAGACACAGATACGCAGTATTTT; J: TRBJ2-3; D: -; size: few; V: TRBV29-1
CDR3: CSARDPGQGGEQYF; DNA: TGCAGTGCTAGAGATCCGGGACAGGGTGGGGAGCAGTACTTC; J: TRBJ2-7; D: TRBD1; size: -; V: TRBV20-1
CDR3: CASSLPRATDTQYF; DNA: TGTGCCAGCAGTTTGCCCAGGGCCACAGATACGCAGTATTTT; J: TRBJ2-3; D: -; size: -; V: TRBV28
CDR3: CASSQVRGTQGIETQYF; DNA: TGCGCCAGCAGCCAAGTCCGGGGGACCCAAGGGATCGAGACCCAGTACTTC; J: TRBJ2-5; D: -; size: -; V: TRBV4-3
CDR3: CASSFTILAGEYNEQFF; DNA: TGTGCCAGCAGTTTCACCATACTAGCGGGGGAGTACAATGAGCAGTTCTTC; J: TRBJ2-1; D: TRBD2; size: many; V: TRBV12-3/TRBV12-4
CDR3: CASRKDGDTGELFF; DNA: TGTGCCAGCCGGAAAGACGGGGACACCGGGGAGCTGTTTTTT; J: TRBJ2-2; D: -; size: few; V: TRBV2
CDR3: CDSSVDPTNEKLFF; DNA: TGTGACAGCAGCGTAGACCCAACTAATGAAAAACTGTTTTTT; J: TRBJ1-4; D: -; size: -; V: TRBV9
CDR3: CASSAGDMRQPQHF; DNA: TGTGCCAGCAGCGCAGGGGACATGCGGCAGCCCCAGCATTTT; J: TRBJ1-5; D: -; size: few; V: TRBV2
CDR3: CASTPFGRGGYNSPLHF; DNA: TGTGCCAGCACCCCCTTCGGCCGGGGGGGTTATAATTCACCCCTCCACTTT; J: TRBJ1-6; D: -; size: few; V: TRBV6-5
CDR3: CASSLSGEKYEQFF; DNA: TGTGCCAGCAGTTTAAGCGGAGAAAAATATGAGCAGTTCTTC; J: TRBJ2-1; D: -; size: -; V: TRBV12-3/TRBV12-4
CDR3: CASSEQGGNTGELFF; DNA: TGTGCCAGCAGTGAGCAGGGTGGGAACACCGGGGAGCTGTTTTTT; J: TRBJ2-2; D: -; size: many; V: TRBV2
CDR3: CATSDQERNYGYTF; DNA: TGTGCCACCAGTGATCAGGAGAGGAACTATGGCTACACCTTC; J: TRBJ1-2; D: -; size: -; V: TRBV24-1
CDR3: CASGFKATEAFF; DNA: TGTGCTAGTGGTTTCAAGGCCACTGAAGCTTTCTTT; J: TRBJ1-1; D: -; size: few; V: TRBV12-5
CDR3: CASSLTGGQPQHF; DNA: TGTGCCAGCAGCTTGACTGGGGGTCAGCCCCAGCATTTT; J: TRBJ1-5; D: -; size: many; V: TRBV7-6
CDR3: CASSIGTGKRYYEQYF; DNA: TGTGCCAGCAGCATTGGGACAGGGAAGAGGTACTACGAGCAGTACTTC; J: TRBJ2-7; D: -; size: many; V: TRBV21-1
CDR3: CASSSGHNEQFF; DNA: TGCGCCAGCAGCTCAGGGCACAATGAGCAGTTCTTC; J: TRBJ2-1; D: -; size: -; V: TRBV5-1
CDR3: CASTPTGQGKAYEQYF; DNA: TGCGCCAGCACCCCAACCGGACAGGGGAAAGCCTACGAGCAGTACTTC; J: TRBJ2-7; D: TRBD1; size: few; V: TRBV4-1
CDR3: CASSQSQGLRDTEAFF; DNA: TGTGCCAGCAGCCAAAGTCAGGGGCTAAGGGACACTGAAGCTTTCTTT; J: TRBJ1-1; D: -; size: -; V: TRBV7-8
CDR3: CASSYDPFREEAFF; DNA: TGTGCCAGCAGTTACGACCCTTTCCGGGAAGAAGCTTTCTTT; J: TRBJ1-1; D: -; size: -; V: TRBV6-2/TRBV6-3
CDR3: CASSASGYTDTQYF; DNA: TGTGCCAGCAGCGCCAGCGGTTACACAGATACGCAGTATTTT; J: TRBJ2-3; D: -; size: many; V: TRBV7-3
CDR3: CASSRSAGWNQPQHF; DNA: TGTGCCAGCAGTCGTTCCGCGGGGTGGAATCAGCCCCAGCATTTT; J: TRBJ1-5; D: -; size: few; V: TRBV27
CDR3: CASSLGGTGSVGQPQHF; DNA: TGTGCCAGCAGCTTGGGGGGGACAGGGTCCGTCGGTCAGCCCCAGCATTTT; J: TRBJ1-5; D: TRBD1; size: many; V: TRBV7-2
CDR3: CASSFLRNTEAFF; DNA: TGTGCCAGCAGCTTCCTGAGGAACACTGAAGCTTTCTTT; J: TRBJ1-1; D: -; size: -; V: TRBV7-2
CDR3: CASRSGTRPQHF; DNA: TGTGCCAGTCGTAGCGGGACACGGCCCCAGCATTTT; J: TRBJ1-5; D: -; size: -; V: TRBV19
CDR3: CASSLPGHLFTDTQYF; DNA: TGCGCCAGCAGCCTACCGGGACACCTCTTCACAGATACGCAGTATTTT; J: TRBJ2-3; D: -; size: -; V: TRBV4-1
CDR3: CASSQQGASTDTQYF; DNA: TGCGCCAGCAGCCAACAGGGGGCTAGCACAGATACGCAGTATTTT; J: TRBJ2-3; D: TRBD1; size: many; V: TRBV4-1
CDR3: CSARAHRGGETQYF; DNA: TGCAGTGCTAGAGCGCACAGAGGCGGGGAGACCCAGTACTTC; J: TRBJ2-5; D: -; size: -; V: TRBV20-1